These 18 T cell receptor beta chains came from one sample sequenced in a study of shared clonotypes between healthy human individuals. Repertoires were generated with immunoSEQ multiplex PCR, while TCRdb's copy carries only in-frame clones and drops some. The sample consists of more than 2 million clones, around 95% of them appearing once. Sequencing was carried out using naive CD4+ T cells sorted from blood. Documented subset: CD45RA+ positively selected. The receptors shown here come from a man younger than 35 in good health.

This clone has just a few counts. One junction end does not reproduce the germline sequence, and a read error may be involved. V usage is TRBV25-1 and J usage is TRBJ2-7, with TRBD2 identical over 10 bases. From germline, CDR1 is MGHDK and CDR2 SYGVNS. The CDR3 totals 11 residues. CDR3 in amino acids: CASSGSGGPCF. The CDR3 DNA is TGTGCCAGCAGTGGTAGCGGGGGGCCATGCTTC.

CDR3 sequence reads: CASSSIHTEAFF. CDR3 nucleotides: TGTGCCAGTAGCTCGATTCACACTGAAGCTTTCTTT. The chain uses TRBV19 and TRBJ1-1, with D unresolved. Between the trimmed V and J ends, which lost 6 bases and 3 bases, there was a span of 8 bases. This CDR3 is built from 12 residues. Germline-derived CDR1 and CDR2 are LNHDA and SQIVND (reference sequence).

The chain has TRBV1 and TRBJ1-1. TRBV1 is a recognized pseudogene. This CDR3 is built from 18 residues. CDR3 nucleotides: TGCACCAGCAGCCAAGATAGGCGGGTTCGGCCATTGAACACTGAAGCTTTCTTT. This translates into CTSSQDRRVRPLNTEAFF.

The chain recombines TRBV4-1 with TRBJ2-1, with TRBD2 matching over 9 bases. CDR3 length: 17 residues. The trim removed 4 bases at V and 3 bases at J, leaving 10 bases unmatched. The germline gives CDR1 MGHRA, CDR2 YSYEKL. CDR3 sequence: CASSRWGGGADYNEQFF. CDR3 DNA sequence: TGCGCCAGCAGCCGGTGGGGCGGGGGGGCCGACTACAATGAGCAGTTCTTC.

The chain combines TRBV7-2 with TRBJ2-5; 9 bases are shared with TRBD2. This CDR3 is 14 amino acids long. Germline CDR1 SGHTA, CDR2 FQGNSA. The V gene end was trimmed by 6 bases and the J gene end by 2 bases; junction bases not matched to a gene: 4. CDR3 DNA sequence: TGTGCCAGCAGGTGGACTAGCGTTCAAGAGACCCAGTACTTC. Protein: CASRWTSVQETQYF.

This rearrangement joins TRBV19 to TRBJ1-1, with TRBD1 as a possible D gene (5 bases). CDR3 length: 13 amino acids. The germline CDR1 and CDR2 sequences are LNHDA and SQIVND (reference sequence). The V and J ends lost 4 bases and 1 base respectively, with 7 bases between them. CDR3 nucleotide sequence: TGTGCCAGTAGTACCGACAGGAACACTGAAGCTTTCTTT. It codes for CASSTDRNTEAFF.

The rearrangement joins TRBV5-6 to TRBJ1-1; D might be TRBD1 (6 bases). V was pared by 4 bases and J by 4 bases, with 17 bases between. Germline lookup yields CDR1 SGHDT and CDR2 YYEEEE. This CDR3 is 15 amino acids long. This chain's CDR3 is CASSDLQGEVTEAFF. As DNA, the CDR3 is TGTGCCAGCAGCGATCTACAGGGTGAAGTCACTGAAGCTTTCTTT. Full variable domain (outside the CDR3, taken from reference TRBV5-6 and TRBJ1-1): DAGVTQSPTHLIKTRGQQVTLRCSPKSGHDTVSWYQQALGQGPQFIFQYYEEEERQRGNFPDRFSGHQFPNYSSELNVNALLLGDSALYLCASSDLQGEVTEAFFGQGTRLTVV.

This clone was detected a few times. V is TRBV18 and J is TRBJ1-6, with unresolved D. Germline CDR1 KGHSH, CDR2 LQKENI. The CDR3 has 12 residues. V was trimmed by 4 bases and J by 4 bases, leaving 2 bases between them. CDR3 DNA: TGTGCCAGCTCACGTTATAATTCACCCCTCCACTTT. Its protein is CASSRYNSPLHF.

The chain uses TRBV27 and TRBJ2-3; D perhaps matches TRBD2 (7 bases). Germline assignment: CDR1 MNHEY and CDR2 SMNVEV (reference sequence). V was shortened by 6 bases and J by 2 bases, with 21 bases between the two germline ends. The CDR3 consists of 17 residues. The CDR3 reads CASRAEGGWGSTDTQYF. DNA of the CDR3: TGTGCCAGCAGGGCAGAGGGGGGGTGGGGTTCCACAGATACGCAGTATTTT.

As to this clone: Other DNA sequences in this sample translate to the same CDR3. The chain uses TRBV7-3 and TRBJ2-2, with 7 bases matching TRBD1. The length of the CDR3 is 14 residues. Germline-derived CDR1 and CDR2 are SGHTA and FQGTGA. V was pared by 5 bases and J by 4 bases, with 4 bases of the junction left unmatched. The CDR3 region has the DNA TGTGCCAGCAGCCCACAGGGGAGCACCGGGGAGCTGTTTTTT. It yields the protein CASSPQGSTGELFF. Full variable domain (outside the CDR3, taken from reference TRBV7-3 and TRBJ2-2): GAGVSQTPSNKVTEKGKYVELRCDPISGHTALYWYRQSLGQGPEFLIYFQGTGAADDSGLPNDRFFAVRPEGSVSTLKIQRTERGDSAVYLCASSPQGSTGELFFGEGSRLTVL.

The J gene is TRBJ2-2, the V gene TRBV4-3; D unresolved. V was pared by 0 bases and J by 4 bases, with 12 bases between. Germline V gene lookup returns CDR1 LGHNA and CDR2 YSLEER. The CDR3 length is 16 residues. DNA of the CDR3: TGCGCCAGCAGCCAAGATCTAGAAAGGGTCACCGGGGAGCTGTTTTTT. Its translation: CASSQDLERVTGELFF.

V and J are TRBV5-1 and TRBJ2-2; tentatively, D is TRBD1 (5 bases). The CDR3 is 11 residues long. The germline V gene encodes CDR1 SGHRS and CDR2 YFSETQ. V lost 4 bases to trimming and J lost 13 bases, with 11 bases between them. CDR3 in amino acids: CASSGALRLFF. Written as DNA, the CDR3 is TGCGCCAGCAGCGGGGCCCTTCGGCTGTTTTTT.

The V gene is TRBV6-6, the J gene TRBJ2-5; 10 nucleotides align to TRBD2. Germline V gives CDR1 MNHNY, CDR2 SVGAGI (reference sequence). The CDR3 is 14 residues long. With 2 bases clipped from V and 3 bases from J, the junction kept 0 bases outside the gene matches. CDR3 nucleotide sequence: TGTGCCAGCAGTTACGGACTAGCGGAAGAGACCCAGTACTTC. This encodes CASSYGLAEETQYF.

The chain has TRBV14 and TRBJ1-1, with 9 nucleotides matching TRBD1. Trimming at V came to 1 base and at J to 3 bases, leaving 12 bases not matched to a gene. The CDR3 totals 18 residues. Germline V gene lookup returns CDR1 SGHDN and CDR2 FVKESK. In DNA, the CDR3 is TGTGCCAGCAGCCAAGTTGGGCCGCGACAGGGGGAGGACACTGAAGCTTTCTTT. This gives the protein CASSQVGPRQGEDTEAFF.

A few counts support this clone. This chain links TRBV20-1 with TRBJ2-7; no clear D. CDR1 is DFQATT and CDR2 is SNEGSKA in the germline V gene (reference sequence). With 7 bases removed from V and 6 bases from J, the gap between germline ends came to 7 bases. The CDR3 length is 9 residues. CDR3 sequence: CSVGSEQYF. CDR3 DNA sequence: TGCAGTGTAGGCTCCGAGCAGTACTTC.

The chain uses TRBV10-3 and TRBJ1-1, with TRBD1 identical over 7 bases. The trim removed 7 bases at V and 5 bases at J, leaving 10 bases unmatched. Germline CDR1 reads ENHRY; CDR2 reads SYGVKD. The CDR3 sequence is 14 residues long. CDR3: CAIMSGTDRTEAFF. CDR3 DNA sequence: TGTGCCATCATGTCGGGGACAGACAGAACTGAAGCTTTCTTT.

The V call is TRBV11-3, the J call TRBJ2-1; 7 positions match TRBD2. This CDR3 region has 17 residues. CDR1 is SGHNT, CDR2 YENEEA, per germline. V trimming: 1 base; J trimming: 7 bases; junction bases outside the gene matches: 13. In DNA form, the CDR3 reads TGTGCCAGCAGCTTAGCGGGACTATCTAGCGGAATTAATGAGCAGTTCTTC. It encodes CASSLAGLSSGINEQFF.

Here the CDR3 reads CASRSGGTGGNTIYF. CDR3 nucleotides: TGTGCCAGCAGGAGTGGAGGGACGGGTGGAAACACCATATATTTT. This sequence joins TRBV6-5 and TRBJ1-3; TRBD1 might be the D (5 bases). Deletions cut 6 bases from V and 3 bases from J, with 15 bases between. The CDR3 has 15 amino acids. Germline V lookup: CDR1 MNHEY, CDR2 SVGAGI.